The 8 T cell receptor beta chains reported below all come from one sample, sequenced in a study of blood T cell repertoires in COVID-19. Assay: immunoSEQ multiplex PCR; the TCRdb copy retains only in-frame clones and omits some. Among approximately 150,000 clones listed, around four fifths were seen once. Sequencing was carried out using PBMCs or T cells enriched from blood (not recorded which). These receptors originate from a man in his 70s who had been exposed to COVID-19.

V usage is TRBV28 and J usage is TRBJ1-2; 7 bases are shared with TRBD1. Trimming cost V 6 bases and J 12 bases; bases outside gene matches: 10. The germline V gene encodes CDR1 MDHEN and CDR2 SYDVKM. The CDR3 has 12 residues. CDR3 protein: CASSPMQGENTF. The CDR3 nucleotides read TGTGCCAGCAGCCCTATGCAGGGGGAGAACACCTTC.

This clone was detected once. V is TRBV4-2 and J is TRBJ1-1; D is unresolved. CDR3 length equals 13 residues. In germline, CDR1 is LGHNA, CDR2 YNFKEQ. Trimming removed 1 base at V and 8 bases at J, with 11 bases between. The CDR3, as DNA: TGTGCCAGCAGCCAAGGGTCCTATAACGAAGCTTTCTTT. Its protein product is CASSQGSYNEAFF.

The chain combines TRBV19 with TRBJ2-1; D uncertain. Per the germline V gene, CDR1 is LNHDA and CDR2 is SQIVND (reference sequence). V was clipped by 5 bases and J by 6 bases, with 23 bases between them. CDR3 length: 17 amino acids. CDR3 in amino acids: CASSWVADTNIGNEQFF. DNA for the CDR3: TGTGCCAGTAGTTGGGTAGCAGATACCAACATCGGCAATGAGCAGTTCTTC.

The rearrangement links TRBV19 to TRBJ1-1; D is uncertain. The CDR3 extends over 14 amino acids. From germline, CDR1 is LNHDA and CDR2 SQIVND (reference sequence). V was pared by 9 bases and J by 3 bases, with 17 bases between. The CDR3 sequence: CASIADSADTEAFF. CDR3 sequence (DNA): TGTGCCAGCATCGCGGATTCGGCGGACACTGAAGCTTTCTTT.

For this clone: The junction departs from the called germline gene at one end, perhaps through a read error. This chain links TRBV11-2 with TRBJ1-2; no definite D call. CDR1 SGHAT and CDR2 FQNNGV come from the germline V gene. The CDR3 loop spans 14 amino acids. The CDR3 is CASSSLGSTVEQRF. Here the CDR3 DNA reads TGTGCCAGCAGCTCCCTCGGGTCGACGGTAGAGCAGAGATTC.

The chain carries TRBV20-1 and TRBJ2-2; TRBD1 agrees at 9 bases. CDR3 length: 15 amino acids. The J segment lost 3 bases and the V segment lost 3 bases, leaving 5 bases of the junction unmatched. Germline loops: CDR1 DFQATT, CDR2 SNEGSKA (reference sequence). CDR3 sequence reads: CSASGTGSYTGELFF. In DNA form, the CDR3 reads TGCAGTGCTAGTGGGACAGGGTCATACACCGGGGAGCTGTTTTTT.

This chain connects TRBV21-1 to TRBJ1-1; the table gives TRBD1 as D, unverified against the DNA. TRBV21-1 is assigned pseudogene status. The CDR3 covers 16 residues. CDR3 loop: CASSKLPGRMNTEAFF. DNA for the CDR3: TGTGCCAGCAGCAAACTGCCAGGGCGGATGAACACTGAAGCTTTCTTT.

This clone has only a few counts. This chain uses TRBV19 with TRBJ2-7, with TRBD1 identical over 9 bases. The CDR3 runs to 14 residues. CDR1 is LNHDA, CDR2 SQIVND, per germline (reference sequence). Trimming at V came to 7 bases and at J to 2 bases, leaving 6 bases not matched to a gene. Here the CDR3 reads CASTPGQGPYEQYF. Written as DNA, the CDR3 is TGTGCCAGTACTCCGGGACAGGGACCCTACGAGCAGTACTTC.